These 23 T cell receptor beta chains originate from one sample sequenced in a study of T cell responses to AZD1222 COVID-19 vaccine. Clones were sequenced by immunoSEQ multiplex PCR, and TCRdb holds only the in-frame ones, with some missing. The sample yields about 270,000 clones, 94% seen once. Specimen: peripheral blood, collected 28 days after the second AZD1222 dose. The origin of the receptors is an adult who received the AZD1222 COVID-19 vaccine.

The chain uses TRBV5-4 and TRBJ2-2; 8 bases are shared with TRBD2. This CDR3 has 15 amino acids. The trim removed 0 bases at V and 4 bases at J, leaving 2 bases unmatched. Germline V lookup: CDR1 SGHNT, CDR2 YYREEE (reference sequence). The CDR3 reads CASSLAGGITGELFF. The CDR3 region has the DNA TGTGCCAGCAGCTTGGCGGGAGGGATCACCGGGGAGCTGTTTTTT.

This chain links TRBV18 with TRBJ1-2; D ambiguous. V was pared by 2 bases and J by 5 bases, with 15 bases between. The CDR3 length is 15 residues. Germline V gene sequence: CDR1 KGHSH, CDR2 LQKENI. CDR3 DNA: TGTGCCAGCTCACCAGATACGGAAGGACTTTATGGCTACACCTTC. It specifies CASSPDTEGLYGYTF.

The chain has TRBV7-8 and TRBJ1-3; no reliable D call. Trimming stripped 5 bases from V and 0 bases from J, with 11 bases between. CDR3 length: 15 amino acids. Germline loops: CDR1 SGHVS, CDR2 FQNEAQ. CDR3 protein: CASSKDGNSGNTIYF. CDR3 bases: TGTGCCAGCAGCAAAGACGGCAACTCTGGAAACACCATATATTTT.

The chain links TRBV2 to TRBJ2-7, with D uncertain. This CDR3 contains 14 residues. With 6 bases removed from V and 2 bases from J, the gap between germline ends came to 14 bases. The germline gives CDR1 SNHLY, CDR2 FYNNEI. The CDR3 sequence is CASRGEHSAYEQYF. In DNA, the CDR3 is TGTGCCAGCAGGGGTGAGCACTCTGCCTACGAGCAGTACTTC.

The rearrangement joins TRBV5-1 to TRBJ2-2; no clear D. Germline-derived CDR1 and CDR2 are SGHRS and YFSETQ. Deletions cut 2 bases from V and 2 bases from J, with 10 bases between. The CDR3 sequence is 15 residues long. The CDR3 DNA sequence: TGCGCCAGCAGCTTTAGTCACATCAACACCGGGGAGCTGTTTTTT. It yields the protein CASSFSHINTGELFF.

The CDR3 spells CASTTGGTGELFF. In DNA form, the CDR3 reads TGTGCCAGCACCACAGGGGGAACCGGGGAGCTGTTTTTT. The V call is TRBV25-1, the J call TRBJ2-2; 8 bases fit TRBD1. The V gene end was trimmed by 7 bases and the J gene end by 5 bases; junction bases not matched to a gene: 3. The CDR3 covers 13 residues. Germline V gene sequence: CDR1 MGHDK, CDR2 SYGVNS.

The chain couples TRBV19 to TRBJ1-2; 8 positions agree with TRBD1. The V and J ends lost 5 bases and 4 bases, in that order; junction bases with no gene match: 3. The CDR3 is made up of 13 amino acids. Germline assignment: CDR1 LNHDA and CDR2 SQIVND (reference sequence). The CDR3 DNA follows: TGTGCCAGTAGTCAGGACAGGGCCTATGGCTACACCTTC. It codes for CASSQDRAYGYTF.

The chain carries TRBV5-1 and TRBJ2-3, with 7 positions matching TRBD1. The trim removed 2 bases at V and 2 bases at J, leaving 5 bases unmatched. The CDR3 runs to 15 residues. Germline values: CDR1 SGHRS, CDR2 YFSETQ. Written as DNA, the CDR3 is TGCGCCAGCAGCTTAGGGGGCGGTTCCACAGATACGCAGTATTTT. Protein: CASSLGGGSTDTQYF.

This sequence joins TRBV5-1 and TRBJ1-1, with D possibly TRBD1 on 6 matching bases. V dropped 4 bases and J dropped 3 bases, with 19 bases sitting between them. Per germline, CDR1 SGHRS and CDR2 YFSETQ. CDR3 length: 16 amino acids. This CDR3 reads CASSNGQSYEDTEAFF. CDR3 nucleotide sequence: TGCGCCAGCAGCAACGGACAGAGTTACGAAGACACTGAAGCTTTCTTT.

The J gene is TRBJ1-4, the V gene TRBV7-2; no reliable D call. Trimming shortened V by 1 base and J by 0 bases, and 9 bases separated the two germline ends. Germline CDR1 SGHTA, CDR2 FQGNSA. The CDR3 extends over 16 amino acids. Here the CDR3 reads CASSLGAKPTNEKLFF. CDR3 DNA: TGTGCCAGCAGCTTAGGAGCCAAGCCAACTAATGAAAAACTGTTTTTT.

J is TRBJ1-2 and V is TRBV28; tentative D call: TRBD1 (6 bases). Germline values: CDR1 MDHEN, CDR2 SYDVKM. The CDR3 is 18 amino acids. With 7 bases removed from V and 2 bases from J, the gap between germline ends came to 26 bases. CDR3 bases: TGTGCCAGCATCCCAGGTGGCCAGGGAATTAGGGGGAACTATGGCTACACCTTC. Amino acid sequence: CASIPGGQGIRGNYGYTF.

The CDR3 DNA follows: TGCGCCAGCAGTGATAAGGGGCTGGGATCACCCCTCCACTTT. It specifies CASSDKGLGSPLHF. The chain carries TRBV10-2 and TRBJ1-6; the D gene is possibly TRBD1 (5 bases). Germline loops: CDR1 WSHSY, CDR2 SAAADI. Between the trimmed V and J ends, which lost 3 bases and 10 bases, there was a span of 13 bases. This CDR3 contains 14 residues.

J is TRBJ2-7 and V is TRBV6-5; 8 bases are a match to TRBD2. With 4 bases clipped from V and 3 bases from J, the junction kept 2 bases outside the gene matches. The germline V gene encodes CDR1 MNHEY and CDR2 SVGAGI. This CDR3 has 13 amino acids. CDR3 sequence (DNA): TGTGCCAGCAGTTCCGGGACTAGCTACGAGCAGTACTTC. Translating it yields CASSSGTSYEQYF.

The V and J genes are TRBV24-1 and TRBJ1-2, with D unresolved. The CDR3 extends over 13 amino acids. Germline V lookup: CDR1 KGHDR, CDR2 SFDVKD. The V and J ends lost 0 bases and 3 bases respectively, with 4 bases between them. The CDR3 loop reads CATSDLDHYGYTF. CDR3 DNA: TGTGCCACCAGTGATTTGGACCACTATGGCTACACCTTC.

The J gene is TRBJ1-1, the V gene TRBV15; TRBD1 matches at 8 bases. The CDR3 spans 15 residues. The germline V gene encodes CDR1 LNHNV and CDR2 YYDKDF (reference sequence). V shed 3 bases and J 4 bases; nucleotides not matched to a gene: 7. The CDR3 DNA reads TGTGCCACCAGCAGTGGACAGGGAGTGGGCACTGAAGCTTTCTTT. This sequence encodes CATSSGQGVGTEAFF.

This clone has only one observation. The chain combines TRBV28 with TRBJ1-6, with D maybe TRBD1 (5 bases). V was pared by 5 bases and J by 10 bases, with 15 bases between. The germline gives CDR1 MDHEN, CDR2 SYDVKM. The CDR3 covers 14 residues. The CDR3 DNA is TGTGCCAGCAGTCCAGGCGGGGCCGGATCACCCCTCCACTTT. Its translation: CASSPGGAGSPLHF.

The chain is built from TRBV30 and TRBJ2-1; 10 nucleotides agree with TRBD2. The V and J ends lost 3 bases and 2 bases, in that order; junction bases with no gene match: 10. The CDR3 length is 17 residues. The germline CDR1 and CDR2 sequences are GTSNPN and SVGIG (reference sequence). CDR3 DNA sequence: TGTGCCTGGAGACTGAAAAGCGGGAGGGCTCCCTACAATGAGCAGTTCTTC. This sequence encodes CAWRLKSGRAPYNEQFF.

The V gene is TRBV3-1 (or the pseudogene TRBV3-2), the J gene TRBJ2-7; 11 positions match TRBD2. CDR3 length: 15 residues. Germline V gives CDR1 LGHDT, CDR2 YNNKEL (reference sequence). V lost 3 bases, J lost 5 bases, and 6 bases stayed unmatched. CDR3 DNA sequence: TGTGCCAGCAGCCAGTCTAGCGGGGGGCTGGACGAGCAGTACTTC. This sequence encodes CASSQSSGGLDEQYF.

The chain is built from TRBV30 and TRBJ2-4; D not resolved. This CDR3 region has 16 residues. Germline values: CDR1 GTSNPN, CDR2 SVGIG (reference sequence). V lost 2 bases to trimming and J lost 1 base, with 15 bases between them. The CDR3 protein is CAWSRWAEVAKNIQYF. CDR3 nucleotide sequence: TGTGCCTGGAGTAGGTGGGCCGAGGTGGCCAAAAACATTCAGTACTTC.

This chain joins TRBV19 and TRBJ1-2; D gene unclear. The V and J ends lost 3 bases and 2 bases respectively, with 1 base between them. The CDR3 covers 11 residues. CDR1 and CDR2 (germline): LNHDA, SQIVND (reference sequence). The CDR3 DNA is TGTGCCAGTAGTATGAACTATGGCTACACCTTC. This encodes CASSMNYGYTF.

A note on this clone: The missing conserved phenylalanine or tryptophan at the end of this CDR3 makes a read error likely. The DNA is omitted, as the CDR3 cannot be located on it reliably, and the CDR3 follows TCRdb's listing. The chain carries TRBV28 and TRBJ1-1; TRBD1, as called in the table, went unchecked against the DNA. The CDR3 has 13 amino acids, counting both end residues. CDR1 and CDR2 from the germline V gene are MDHEN and SYDVKM. Here the CDR3 reads CASSLSGGLSLFL.

The chain links TRBV18 to TRBJ1-4; no definite D call. V shed 8 bases and J shed 3 bases, with 4 bases lying between them. The CDR3 runs to 11 residues. Germline V gene lookup returns CDR1 KGHSH and CDR2 LQKENI. The CDR3 coding sequence is TGTGCCAGCCGTTCTAATGAAAAACTGTTTTTT. This translates into CASRSNEKLFF. Full variable domain (outside the CDR3, taken from reference TRBV18 and TRBJ1-4): NAGVMQNPRHLVRRRGQEARLRCSPMKGHSHVYWYRQLPEEGLKFMVYLQKENIIDESGMPKERFSAEFPKEGPSILRIQQVVRGDSAAYFCASRSNEKLFFGSGTQLSVL.

The chain is built from TRBV3-1 (or the pseudogene TRBV3-2) and TRBJ1-1; 8 bases are shared with TRBD1. V shed 7 bases, J shed 1 base, and the junction held 5 bases outside the gene matches. The CDR3 is 14 amino acids. CDR1 and CDR2 (germline): LGHDT, YNNKEL (reference sequence). CDR3 coding DNA: TGTGCCAGCACCAGGGGGCTGGGGAACACTGAAGCTTTCTTT. Its translation is CASTRGLGNTEAFF.